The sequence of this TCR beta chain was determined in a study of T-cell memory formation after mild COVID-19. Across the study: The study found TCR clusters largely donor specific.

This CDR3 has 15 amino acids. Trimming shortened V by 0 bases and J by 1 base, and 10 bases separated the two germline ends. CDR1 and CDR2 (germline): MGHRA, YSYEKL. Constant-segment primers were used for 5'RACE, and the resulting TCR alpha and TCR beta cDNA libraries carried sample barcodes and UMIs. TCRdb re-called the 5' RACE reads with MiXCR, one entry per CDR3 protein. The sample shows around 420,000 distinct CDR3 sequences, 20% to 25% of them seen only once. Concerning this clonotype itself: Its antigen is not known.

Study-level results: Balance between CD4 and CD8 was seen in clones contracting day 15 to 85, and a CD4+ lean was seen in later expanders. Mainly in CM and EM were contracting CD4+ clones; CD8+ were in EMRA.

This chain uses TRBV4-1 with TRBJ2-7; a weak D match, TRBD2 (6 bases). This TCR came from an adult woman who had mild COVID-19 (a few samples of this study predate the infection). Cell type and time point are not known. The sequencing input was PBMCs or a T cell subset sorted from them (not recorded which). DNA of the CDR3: TGCGCCAGCAGCCAAGAGGGGGGATTGTCCTACGAGCAGTACTTC. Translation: CASSQEGGLSYEQYF.